This is a list of T cell receptor beta chains from one sample in a study of blood T cells in healthy people across ages. TCRdb analysed the 5' RACE reads with MiXCR anew, one entry per CDR3 protein. The repertoire consists of about 1.6 million distinct CDR3 sequences, with about 31% occurring once and the leading ten covering over 9%. The specimen was blood. The receptors here all came from a woman aged 25 to 39 in good health. Each CDR3 is given with its conserved first and last residue. Each record gives: clone size, V gene, D gene, J gene, CDR3 protein, CDR3 DNA. D genes are given only for firm matches. Clone size appears in some rows only: once, few, many, or a class for an expanded clone.

NA	TRBV7-8	NA	TRBJ2-1	CASSFPADTGSSYNEQFF	TGTGCCAGCAGCTTTCCAGCTGACACAGGGAGCTCCTACAATGAGCAGTTCTTC
NA	TRBV4-2	TRBD2	TRBJ2-3	CASSQAAGTSGGTDTQYF	TGTGCCAGCAGCCAAGCGGCCGGGACTAGCGGTGGCACAGATACGCAGTATTTT
NA	TRBV28	NA	TRBJ2-3	CASNRVSYLRTSTDTQYF	TGTGCCAGCAATCGGGTGTCGTATTTACGTACTAGCACAGATACGCAGTATTTT
NA	TRBV5-4	NA	TRBJ2-1	CASSLWGAEQFF	TGTGCCAGCAGCTTGTGGGGGGCTGAGCAGTTCTTC
NA	TRBV21-1	NA	TRBJ2-1	CASSKGAIHNEQFF	TGTGCCAGCAGCAAAGGGGCTATTCACAATGAGCAGTTCTTC
NA	TRBV5-5	TRBD1	TRBJ1-5	CASSETGNRNQPQHF	TGTGCCAGCAGCGAGACAGGGAATAGGAATCAGCCCCAGCATTTT
few	TRBV20-1	NA	TRBJ2-7	CSARDRRAGDYEQYF	TGCAGTGCTAGAGATCGGCGAGCAGGAGACTACGAGCAGTACTTC
once	TRBV7-9	NA	TRBJ2-7	CASSLGGGGFTGYEQYF	TGTGCCAGCAGCTTAGGGGGCGGCGGGTTTACAGGCTACGAGCAGTACTTC
few	TRBV6-1	TRBD2	TRBJ2-5	CASSVAGAVGETQYF	TGTGCCAGCAGTGTAGCGGGGGCCGTTGGGGAGACCCAGTACTTC
NA	TRBV20-1	NA	TRBJ2-3	CSTRTQDSTDTQYF	TGCAGTACTAGGACCCAGGATAGCACAGATACGCAGTATTTT
few	TRBV20-1	NA	TRBJ2-1	CSARVPVYYNEQFF	TGCAGTGCTAGAGTTCCAGTATACTACAATGAGCAGTTCTTC
NA	TRBV27	NA	TRBJ2-7	CASSYTGPGAYEQYF	TGTGCCAGCAGTTACACAGGCCCGGGGGCCTACGAGCAGTACTTC
few	TRBV7-9	NA	TRBJ2-5	CASSAIWGGEQYF	TGTGCCAGCAGCGCTATCTGGGGTGGAGAGCAGTACTTC
few	TRBV29-1	NA	TRBJ2-1	CSVEATEETYNEQFF	TGCAGCGTTGAAGCGACAGAGGAAACCTACAATGAGCAGTTCTTC
NA	TRBV24-1	NA	TRBJ2-3	CATQEGRPQSTDTQYF	TGTGCCACCCAAGAAGGACGGCCCCAAAGCACAGATACGCAGTATTTT
NA	TRBV29-1	NA	TRBJ2-7	CSVETNYYEQYF	TGCAGCGTTGAAACCAATTACTACGAGCAGTACTTC
many	TRBV12-3/TRBV12-4	TRBD1	TRBJ2-7	CASSGQGNSYEQYF	TGTGCCAGCAGTGGACAGGGTAACTCCTACGAGCAGTACTTC
few	TRBV6-2/TRBV6-3	NA	TRBJ2-7	CASSPRTSRYEQYF	TGTGCCAGCAGTCCACGCACAAGCAGGTACGAGCAGTACTTC
NA	TRBV5-1	TRBD1	TRBJ1-6	CASSEITGGNSPLHF	TGCGCCAGCAGCGAGATTACAGGGGGAAATTCACCCCTCCACTTT
few	TRBV4-2	NA	TRBJ2-5	CTSSQDRLGIGIQETQYF	TGTACCAGCAGCCAAGATAGATTAGGAATAGGCATACAAGAGACCCAGTACTTC
NA	TRBV5-4	NA	TRBJ2-3	CASSFPGTSRTTQYF	TGTGCCAGCAGCTTTCCCGGGACCTCCCGGACTACGCAGTATTTT
NA	TRBV5-6	TRBD2	TRBJ2-7	CASSLVGGGTYEQYF	TGTGCCAGCAGCTTGGTAGGCGGGGGTACCTACGAGCAGTACTTC
NA	TRBV19	TRBD1	TRBJ1-5	CASSTDRGGNQPQHF	TGTGCCAGTAGCACGGACAGGGGAGGCAATCAGCCCCAGCATTTT
many	TRBV4-1	TRBD1	TRBJ2-7	CASSAGTGDEQYF	TGCGCCAGCAGCGCCGGGACAGGGGACGAGCAGTACTTC
few	TRBV6-5	NA	TRBJ2-1	CASSYGKTSRTYNEQFF	TGTGCCAGCAGTTACGGAAAAACTAGCCGAACCTACAATGAGCAGTTCTTC
few	TRBV6-5	NA	TRBJ2-3	CASSYSVPRSNTDTQYF	TGTGCCAGCAGTTACTCTGTCCCGAGATCTAACACAGATACGCAGTATTTT
few	TRBV29-1	NA	TRBJ2-2	CSVVSDTGELFF	TGCAGCGTTGTATCTGACACCGGGGAGCTGTTTTTT
NA	TRBV7-9	NA	TRBJ1-2	CASSLGTSGFGYTF	TGTGCCAGCAGCCTCGGGACATCTGGATTTGGCTACACCTTC
NA	TRBV2	NA	TRBJ2-7	CASKLPGRGNEQYF	TGTGCCAGCAAGTTACCGGGACGTGGGAACGAGCAGTACTTC
NA	TRBV18	TRBD2	TRBJ2-7	CASSRTSAYEQYF	TGTGCCAGCTCACGGACTAGCGCCTACGAGCAGTACTTC
NA	TRBV4-2	NA	TRBJ1-4	CASSQVAGNGKLFF	TGTGCCAGCAGCCAAGTGGCAGGGAACGGAAAACTGTTTTTT
NA	TRBV9	NA	TRBJ2-3	CASSVDAEGLRDTQYF	TGTGCCAGCAGCGTAGATGCGGAGGGCCTCAGGGATACGCAGTATTTT
many	TRBV29-1	TRBD2	TRBJ2-3	CSVDRLAGESTDTQYF	TGCAGCGTCGACAGACTAGCGGGGGAGAGCACAGATACGCAGTATTTT
NA	TRBV7-8	NA	TRBJ2-1	CASSLITSLNEQFF	TGTGCCAGCAGCTTAATCACCAGTCTAAATGAGCAGTTCTTC
few	TRBV29-1	NA	TRBJ2-6	CSVASPSSGANALTF	TGCAGCGTTGCCTCGCCAAGCTCTGGGGCCAACGCCCTGACTTTC
NA	TRBV20-1	NA	TRBJ1-6	CSAKSGRNSPLHF	TGCAGTGCTAAGTCGGGTCGGAATTCACCCCTCCACTTT
NA	TRBV28	NA	TRBJ2-7	CASSYLTSYEQYF	TGTGCCAGCAGTTATCTGACCTCCTACGAGCAGTACTTC
NA	TRBV7-3	TRBD2	TRBJ2-6	CASSSLAGLSGANVLTF	TGTGCCAGCAGCTCTCTAGCGGGGCTCTCTGGGGCCAACGTCCTGACTTTC
NA	TRBV2	NA	TRBJ2-7	CASRNPPTGTTYEQYF	TGTGCCAGCAGGAACCCTCCGACAGGGACTACCTACGAGCAGTACTTC
few	TRBV4-2	NA	TRBJ2-7	CASSQDWLATTYEQYF	TGTGCCAGCAGCCAAGATTGGTTGGCTACCACCTACGAGCAGTACTTC
NA	TRBV21-1	NA	TRBJ2-1	CASSNRLSGQANEQFF	TGTGCCAGCAGCAATCGACTATCGGGACAGGCAAATGAGCAGTTCTTC
NA	TRBV4-1	NA	TRBJ2-3	CASSQAGNRPSSRTDTQYF	TGCGCCAGCAGCCAAGCGGGTAACAGGCCTTCTTCGCGCACAGATACGCAGTATTTT
NA	TRBV28	NA	TRBJ1-6	CASSLAGSHGPLHF	TGTGCCAGCAGTTTGGCGGGCTCCCATGGGCCCCTCCACTTT
NA	TRBV20-1	NA	TRBJ2-5	CSALSKTDQETQYF	TGCAGTGCTCTCAGCAAAACGGACCAAGAGACCCAGTACTTC
few	TRBV5-4	NA	TRBJ2-7	CASSTSNTPYEQYF	TGTGCCAGCAGCACCAGTAATACCCCCTACGAGCAGTACTTC